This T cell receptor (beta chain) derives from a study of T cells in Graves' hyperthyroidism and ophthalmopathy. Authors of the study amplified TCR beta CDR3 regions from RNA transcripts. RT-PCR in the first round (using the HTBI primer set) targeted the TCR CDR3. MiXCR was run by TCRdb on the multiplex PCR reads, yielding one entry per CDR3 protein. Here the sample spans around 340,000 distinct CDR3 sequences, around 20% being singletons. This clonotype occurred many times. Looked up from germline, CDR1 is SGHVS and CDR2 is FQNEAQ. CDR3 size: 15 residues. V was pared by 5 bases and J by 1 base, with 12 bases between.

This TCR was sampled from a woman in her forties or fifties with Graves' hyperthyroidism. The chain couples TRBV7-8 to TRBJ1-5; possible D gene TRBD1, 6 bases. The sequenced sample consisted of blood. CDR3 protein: CASSPAGTSNQPQHF. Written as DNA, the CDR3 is TGTGCCAGCAGCCCCGCCGGGACAAGCAATCAGCCCCAGCATTTT.